Below, 17 T cell receptor beta chains from the same sample are listed, as sequenced in a study of CD8 T cells in ankylosing spondylitis. Study results and limitations: For ankylosing spondylitis blood, a TCR beta motif of 8 or 9 highly homologous variants appeared characteristic.

No cognate antigen is known for these TCRs. TCRdb fed the 5' RACE reads into MiXCR, producing one record per CDR3 protein. Of 500,000 to 650,000 distinct CDR3 sequences in the sample, about 5.4% were seen once. The sample was blood, either unsorted or a sorted T cell fraction (not recorded which). These receptor sequences come from a male donor with ankylosing spondylitis.

This clonotype was seen repeatedly, ten times or more. The rearrangement uses TRBV27 and TRBJ1-4; possibly TRBD1 for D (6 bases). Trimming cost V 5 bases and J 7 bases, with 17 bases left between them. This CDR3 has 15 residues. Germline CDR1 and CDR2: MNHEY and SMNVEV (reference sequence). This chain's CDR3 is CASSTSTVRGEKLFF. CDR3 DNA sequence: TGTGCCAGCAGTACCTCAACCGTCAGGGGTGAAAAACTGTTTTTT.

This clonotype was observed at least ten times. The V and J genes are TRBV3-1 and TRBJ2-1; either TRBD1 or TRBD2 may supply D (8 bases each). V was trimmed by 5 bases and J by 12 bases, leaving 23 bases between them. CDR3 length: 15 amino acids. CDR1 is LGHDT, CDR2 YNNKEL, per germline (reference sequence). This CDR3 reads CASSNRTGRLARQFF. Written as DNA, the CDR3 is TGTGCCAGCAGCAACCGGACAGGGCGACTAGCGAGGCAGTTCTTC.

This clonotype appeared many times. V gene TRBV27 combines with J gene TRBJ2-2; TRBD1 aligns across 10 bases. Trimming at V came to 3 bases and at J to 3 bases, leaving 4 bases not matched to a gene. The germline gives CDR1 MNHEY, CDR2 SMNVEV (reference sequence). This CDR3 contains 16 residues. CDR3 in DNA: TGTGCCAGCAGTTTCTATGGACAGGGGGACACCGGGGAGCTGTTTTTT. Its protein product is CASSFYGQGDTGELFF.

This clonotype was counted ten times or more. The genes are TRBV4-3 and TRBJ2-1, with D hard to call. Germline CDR1 reads LGHNA; CDR2 reads YSLEER. The V end was cut by 0 bases, the J end by 6 bases, with 9 bases between. The CDR3 runs to 14 residues. The CDR3, as DNA: TGCGCCAGCAGCCAAGATGCGGCTAGCAATGAGCAGTTCTTC. Protein product: CASSQDAASNEQFF.

Ten or more counts support this clonotype. The chain carries TRBV5-1 and TRBJ1-1; the D is unclear. The V gene lost 1 base and the J gene lost 0 bases, with 7 bases spanning the gap. Germline V CDR1 and CDR2: SGHRS, YFSETQ. This CDR3 region has 14 residues. CDR3 sequence: CASSLRVMNTEAFF. As DNA, the CDR3 is TGCGCCAGCAGCTTGAGGGTGATGAACACTGAAGCTTTCTTT.

This clonotype was counted only a few times. The genes are TRBV2 and TRBJ2-1, with D hard to call. CDR1 is SNHLY, CDR2 FYNNEI, per germline. Trimming took 0 bases from V and 3 from J, leaving 3 bases between them. This CDR3 is 13 amino acids long. CDR3 loop: CASSEARYNEQFF. CDR3 in DNA: TGTGCCAGCAGTGAAGCGCGCTACAATGAGCAGTTCTTC.

This clonotype was observed at least ten times. The chain joins TRBV6-1 to TRBJ2-3; no clear D gene. Germline-derived CDR1 and CDR2 are MNHNS and SASEGT. The CDR3 runs to 13 residues. V lost 4 bases to trimming and J lost 4 bases, with 9 bases between them. CDR3 sequence reads: CASSGPAPDTQYF. The CDR3 nucleotides are TGTGCCAGCAGTGGTCCGGCCCCAGATACGCAGTATTTT.

This clonotype appeared a few times. This sequence joins TRBV3-1 and TRBJ2-5; D gene unclear. Looked up from germline, CDR1 is LGHDT and CDR2 is YNNKEL (reference sequence). The CDR3 loop spans 14 amino acids. V was shortened by 0 bases and J by 5 bases, with 10 bases between the two germline ends. CDR3 protein: CASSQESLPETQYF. As DNA, the CDR3 is TGTGCCAGCAGCCAAGAGTCTCTCCCGGAGACCCAGTACTTC.

This clonotype has a count of ten or more. The chain's CDR3 is CSVVGSGSGDIQYF. CDR3 DNA sequence: TGCAGCGTTGTAGGTAGCGGGAGTGGGGACATTCAGTACTTC. V usage is TRBV29-1 and J usage is TRBJ2-4, with 9 positions matching TRBD2. Trimming cost V 4 bases and J 8 bases; bases outside gene matches: 9. CDR1 is SQVTM and CDR2 is ANQGSEA in the germline V gene. This CDR3 has 14 amino acids. The whole variable domain, remainder taken from reference TRBV29-1 and TRBJ2-4, is SAVISQKPSRDICQRGTSLTIQCQVDSQVTMMFWYRQQPGQSLTLIATANQGSEATYESGFVIDKFPISRPNLTFSTLTVSNMSPEDSSIYLCSVVGSGSGDIQYFGAGTRLSVL.

This clonotype showed up many times. The V gene is TRBV7-9, the J gene TRBJ2-3; tentatively, D is TRBD2 (6 bases). This CDR3 is 14 amino acids long. The V gene's germline CDR1 is SEHNR and CDR2 FQNEAQ (reference sequence). V shed 3 bases and J shed 2 bases, with 9 bases lying between them. The CDR3 region is CASSLDYDTDTQYF. The CDR3 DNA reads as TGTGCCAGCAGCTTGGACTACGACACAGATACGCAGTATTTT.

This clonotype was detected many times. The V call is TRBV5-1, the J call TRBJ2-7, with 8 nucleotides matching TRBD1. CDR3 size: 14 residues. Germline V gene sequence: CDR1 SGHRS, CDR2 YFSETQ. V shed 4 bases, J shed 4 bases, and the junction held 7 bases outside the gene matches. The CDR3 DNA follows: TGCGCCAGCAGCCCGAGACAGGGGAGGTACGAGCAGTACTTC. Translated: CASSPRQGRYEQYF.

This clonotype was recorded at least ten times. This chain joins TRBV7-9 and TRBJ2-7; D ambiguous. The CDR3 totals 14 residues. V lost 2 bases to trimming and J lost 0 bases, with 8 bases between them. Germline V CDR1 and CDR2: SEHNR, FQNEAQ (reference sequence). The CDR3 loop reads CASSLSTSSYEQYF. Written as DNA, the CDR3 is TGTGCCAGCAGCTTATCAACGAGCTCCTACGAGCAGTACTTC.

Turning to this clonotype: This may arise from a read error, as a much more abundant clone is one base away. The chain uses TRBV28 and TRBJ2-6; 7 nucleotides agree with TRBD1. The CDR3 covers 18 residues. Trimming removed 4 bases from V and 2 bases from J; junction bases left unmatched: 11. CDR1 is MDHEN and CDR2 is SYDVKM in the germline V gene. CDR3 bases: TGTGCCAGCAGTTCTCCGGGACAGAGGTTGGCTGGGGCCAACGTCCTGACTTTC. Translating gives CASSSPGQRLAGANVLTF. The full variable domain, its missing parts supplied by reference TRBV28 and TRBJ2-6, is DVKVTQSSRYLVKRTGEKVFLECVQDMDHENMFWYRQDPGLGLRLIYFSYDVKMKEKGDIPEGYSVSREKKERFSLILESASTNQTSMYLCASSSPGQRLAGANVLTFGAGSRLTVL.

This clonotype was seen only a few times. The CDR3 region is CASSLSGGGASDTQYF. In DNA form, the CDR3 reads TGCGCCAGCAGCTTGTCTGGCGGGGGGGCATCGGATACGCAGTATTTT. V usage is TRBV5-1 and J usage is TRBJ2-3, with 9 bases identical to TRBD2. The CDR3 is made up of 16 amino acids. The junction had 9 bases not matched to a gene; V was cut back by 1 base and J by 6 bases. CDR1 is SGHRS, CDR2 YFSETQ, per germline.

As for this clonotype: A much larger clone differs by one base, so this may be a read error. The genes are TRBV4-3 and TRBJ2-3; 8 bases fit TRBD2. Trimming at V came to 4 bases and at J to 3 bases, leaving 9 bases not matched to a gene. This CDR3 comprises 16 residues. Looked up from germline, CDR1 is LGHNA and CDR2 is YSLEER. The DNA of the CDR3 is TGCGCCAGCAGCCCTATAGGGAGCGGGAGAACAGATACGCAGTATTTT. Amino acid sequence: CASSPIGSGRTDTQYF.

This clonotype was detected many times. This chain links TRBV5-1 with TRBJ2-2; the D is unclear. Germline values: CDR1 SGHRS, CDR2 YFSETQ. V lost 4 bases and J lost 1, with 8 bases in between. The CDR3 totals 14 residues. The CDR3 sequence is CASSGLQNTGELFF. In nucleotides, the CDR3 is TGCGCCAGCAGCGGGTTACAGAACACCGGGGAGCTGTTTTTT.

This clonotype was seen at least ten times. This rearrangement joins TRBV12-3 or TRBV12-4 to TRBJ1-1; TRBD1 matches 10 bases. The CDR3 loop spans 14 amino acids. V shed 6 bases and J 4 bases; nucleotides not matched to a gene: 5. The CDR3 is CASSSTGGGTEAFF. The CDR3 DNA follows: TGTGCCAGCAGCTCGACAGGGGGCGGCACTGAAGCTTTCTTT.